These 11 T cell receptor beta chains were all obtained from the same sample, sequenced in a study of CD8 T cells in ankylosing spondylitis. Whole-study findings and limits: There was a TCR beta motif, made of 7 or 8 highly homologous variants, that appeared characteristic of ankylosing spondylitis blood.

TCRdb independently ran MiXCR on the 5' RACE reads; one entry per CDR3 protein. This sample has hundreds of thousands of distinct CDR3 sequences, with 26% found just once. Their antigen targets remain unknown. The sample was blood, either unsorted or a sorted T cell fraction (not recorded which). The receptors derive from a male donor with ankylosing spondylitis.

Only a few counts were recorded for this clonotype. The chain recombines TRBV7-9 with TRBJ1-1; perhaps TRBD1 as D (6 bases). The germline gives CDR1 SEHNR, CDR2 FQNEAQ (reference sequence). V was cut by 6 bases and J by 4 bases, with 15 bases left in between. This CDR3 contains 14 residues. The CDR3 coding sequence is TGTGCCAGCAGGGCCGCATGGGGGGCCACTGAAGCTTTCTTT. It yields the protein CASRAAWGATEAFF.

The chain links TRBV28 to TRBJ2-1; perhaps TRBD2 as D (6 bases). The V gene's germline CDR1 is MDHEN and CDR2 SYDVKM. The CDR3 contains 14 residues. V was clipped by 5 bases and J by 6 bases, with 14 bases between them. The CDR3 sequence: CASSPSGLSNEQFF. CDR3 DNA sequence: TGTGCCAGCAGTCCGTCCGGACTATCCAATGAGCAGTTCTTC. The full variable domain, rest sourced from reference TRBV28 and TRBJ2-1, is DVKVTQSSRYLVKRTGEKVFLECVQDMDHENMFWYRQDPGLGLRLIYFSYDVKMKEKGDIPEGYSVSREKKERFSLILESASTNQTSMYLCASSPSGLSNEQFFGPGTRLTVL.

This clonotype occurred a few times. The V gene is TRBV19, the J gene TRBJ2-1; D is unclear. Trimming cost V 1 base and J 1 base, with 8 bases left between them. CDR1 is LNHDA, CDR2 SQIVND, per germline (reference sequence). This CDR3 is 15 amino acids long. The chain's CDR3 is CASSIAGRSYNEQFF. Here the CDR3 DNA reads TGTGCCAGTAGTATAGCCGGCAGATCCTACAATGAGCAGTTCTTC. Supplemented by reference TRBV19 and TRBJ2-1, the full variable domain reads DGGITQSPKYLFRKEGQNVTLSCEQNLNHDAMYWYRQDPGQGLRLIYYSQIVNDFQKGDIAEGYSVSREKKESFPLTVTSAQKNPTAFYLCASSIAGRSYNEQFFGPGTRLTVL.

The J gene is TRBJ2-5, the V gene TRBV3-1; D is possibly TRBD2 (6 bases). Germline V gives CDR1 LGHDT, CDR2 YNNKEL (reference sequence). Trimming removed 0 bases at V and 6 bases at J, with 14 bases between. The CDR3 consists of 15 residues. CDR3 in amino acids: CASSQDAGRQKTQYF. The CDR3 DNA is TGTGCCAGCAGCCAAGATGCGGGGCGGCAAAAGACCCAGTACTTC.

This clonotype was detected many times. V and J are TRBV12-3 or TRBV12-4 and TRBJ2-5, with 9 bases identical to TRBD1. J was trimmed by 2 bases and V by 6 bases; bases with no gene match: 7. This CDR3 is built from 15 residues. The CDR3 here is CASSFDGQGQETQYF. The CDR3 bases are TGTGCCAGCAGCTTTGACGGACAGGGGCAAGAGACCCAGTACTTC.

This clonotype was picked up a small number of times. The V call is TRBV6-5, the J call TRBJ2-2; D perhaps matches TRBD1 (5 bases). The CDR3 runs to 15 residues. The V gene lost 1 base and the J gene lost 1 base, with 7 bases spanning the gap. Germline V gene data show CDR1 as MNHEY and CDR2 as SVGAGI. The CDR3 protein is CASSYYQGNTGELFF. The CDR3 coding sequence is TGTGCCAGCAGTTACTATCAGGGGAACACCGGGGAGCTGTTTTTT.

At least ten counts were recorded for this clonotype. This chain's CDR3 is CASSLVFRARTDTQYF. CDR3 in DNA: TGTGCCAGCAGCCTGGTATTTAGGGCCCGCACAGATACGCAGTATTTT. This chain uses TRBV11-2 with TRBJ2-3; D is unclear. Trimming removed 5 bases from V and 1 base from J, with 16 bases in between. The V gene's germline CDR1 is SGHAT and CDR2 FQNNGV. The CDR3 is 16 residues long.

This clonotype was seen a few times. V is TRBV5-1 and J is TRBJ2-1; 7 nucleotides agree with TRBD2. The CDR3 has 15 residues. From germline, CDR1 is SGHRS and CDR2 YFSETQ. V lost 4 bases to trimming and J lost 4 bases; unmatched junction nucleotides: 8. CDR3 nucleotide sequence: TGCGCCAGCAGCGTAACTAGCGCCGAGTACAATGAGCAGTTCTTC. Translated, it gives CASSVTSAEYNEQFF.

This chain links TRBV2 with TRBJ2-4; D is unclear. Germline V gene sequence: CDR1 SNHLY, CDR2 FYNNEI. The V end lost 6 bases, the J end lost 1 base, and 10 bases lay between the germline ends. The CDR3 sequence is 14 residues long. CDR3 nucleotide sequence: TGTGCCAGCAGACCCGCGGAGGCCAAAAACATTCAGTACTTC. The encoded protein is CASRPAEAKNIQYF. Together with reference TRBV2 and TRBJ2-4, the CDR3 gives the full variable domain: EPEVTQTPSHQVTQMGQEVILRCVPISNHLYFYWYRQILGQKVEFLVSFYNNEISEKSEIFDDQFSVERPDGSNFTLKIRSTKLEDSAMYFCASRPAEAKNIQYFGAGTRLSVL.

The V and J genes are TRBV11-1 and TRBJ2-1, with TRBD2 matching over 14 bases. The CDR3 consists of 18 residues. Germline values: CDR1 SGHAT, CDR2 FQDESV (reference sequence). The V and J ends lost 5 bases and 5 bases, in that order; junction bases with no gene match: 11. The CDR3 bases are TGTGCCAGCAGCCTTGGGACTAGCGGGAGTGTGTTGGACAATGAGCAGTTCTTC. It is translated as CASSLGTSGSVLDNEQFF.

V usage is TRBV20-1 and J usage is TRBJ2-1; D may be TRBD1 (6 bases). Germline V CDR1 and CDR2: DFQATT, SNEGSKA (reference sequence). This CDR3 has 15 amino acids. The ends were cut back, 0 bases at V and 8 bases at J, with 17 bases in the middle. CDR3 residues: CSARDFGRTDDEQFF. The CDR3 DNA reads as TGCAGTGCTAGAGATTTTGGCCGGACAGACGATGAGCAGTTCTTC.